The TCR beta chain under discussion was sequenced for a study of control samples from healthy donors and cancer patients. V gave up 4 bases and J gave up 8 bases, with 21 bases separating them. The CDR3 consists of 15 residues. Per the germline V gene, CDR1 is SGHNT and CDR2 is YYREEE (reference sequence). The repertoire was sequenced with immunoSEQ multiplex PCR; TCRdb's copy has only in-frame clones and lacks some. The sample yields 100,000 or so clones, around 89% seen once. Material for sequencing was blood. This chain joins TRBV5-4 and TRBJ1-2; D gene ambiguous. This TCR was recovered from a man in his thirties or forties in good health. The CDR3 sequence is CASSRGIVTRYGYTF. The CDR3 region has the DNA TGTGCCAGCAGCCGCGGGATTGTGACCAGGTACGGCTACACCTTC.